This record covers a single T cell receptor beta chain. What this receptor recognizes is not known. Base quality data are lacking; no much larger clone is found one base away. The sample holds other DNA sequences that translate to the same CDR3. In the prospective study, participants were roughly 18 to 90 years old, resided in approximately 25 geographic areas of the United States, and were enrolled through a virtual design. To assign participants to cohorts, the prospective study relied on clinical history that participants themselves reported in a screening survey and a study questionnaire. Recovered participants in ImmuneRACE Cohort 3 were defined as having two consecutive negative NP/OP PCR tests, clearance from a healthcare professional, or resolution of symptoms. In the prospective study, whole blood, serum and a nasopharyngeal or oropharyngeal swab were collected from each participant by mobile phlebotomists. Over an approximately 2-month period, participants in the prospective study had the option of providing additional blood draws and questionnaires. Before DNA extraction, blood samples from the prospective study were shipped at room temperature or frozen.

This sample is drawn from a study of blood T cell repertoires in COVID-19 (dated by TCRdb to 2018 to 2020). For context, the study as a whole: Samples covering the acute and convalescent phases of COVID-19 were provided by collaborators in the United States, Italy and Spain. The prospective study material was composed of cDNA or gDNA derived from T cells, B-cell-depleted T cells, or PBMCs. Deeply sampled blood TCRbeta repertoires from subjects exposed to, actively infected with, or recovered from COVID-19 were included in the dataset. The repertoires were released in a freely available public database meant as a resource for research on the immune response to SARS-CoV-2. The samples were drawn from two sources: the first 160 participants of the ongoing ImmuneRACE study, and 950 to 1,500 subjects contributed by 6 global collaborators. Sample metadata almost always included a de-identified subject ID, COVID-19 status, age in years and sex. HLA class I and class II types, where available, came from metadata supplied by the sample provider rather than from assay-based typing. The paper as a whole reports these results and caveats: The amount of clinical and demographic metadata varied by source and participant and was provided uncurated.

TCRbeta CDR3 regions were amplified from genomic DNA by means of the immunoSEQ Assay, a bias-controlled multiplex PCR. In the original analysis: The number of nucleated cells in each sample was estimated from the amplification of reference gene primers within the assay. To quantify the absolute abundance of each unique TCRbeta CDR3 rearrangement, sequence reads were collapsed and filtered. For each sample, productive Simpson clonality was calculated as the square root of Simpson's diversity index over productive rearrangements. TCRdb took this table from immuneACCESS and kept in-frame rearrangements with V and J called. Such tables lack part of the clones; where checked against another copy, unresolved V genes explain under half of the gap, and the rest is unexplained. That table gives V, J and clone size, and the DNA gave D and trimming. In all, the sample holds approximately 280,000 clones, and around 84% of those were seen once. The ten largest clones represent about 2.5% of the sample.

V is clipped by 4 bases and J by 0 bases, and the sequence between their germline boundaries is 6 bases long. The CDR3 spans 13 residues, from the cysteine through the phenylalanine. Here the CDR3 DNA is all that survives: 39 bases in frame from base 1. The germline V gene sets CDR1 to SGHAT and CDR2 to FQNNGV. The sequenced sample consisted of PBMCs or T cells enriched from blood (not recorded which). The sequence was collected from a woman in her 50s who had recovered from COVID-19. In this chain, TRBV11-2 is recombined with TRBJ1-1, with the D gene not confidently named. The DNA is TGTGCCAGCAGCTCTCAGATGAACACTGAAGCTTTCTTT. This translates into CASSSQMNTEAFF.